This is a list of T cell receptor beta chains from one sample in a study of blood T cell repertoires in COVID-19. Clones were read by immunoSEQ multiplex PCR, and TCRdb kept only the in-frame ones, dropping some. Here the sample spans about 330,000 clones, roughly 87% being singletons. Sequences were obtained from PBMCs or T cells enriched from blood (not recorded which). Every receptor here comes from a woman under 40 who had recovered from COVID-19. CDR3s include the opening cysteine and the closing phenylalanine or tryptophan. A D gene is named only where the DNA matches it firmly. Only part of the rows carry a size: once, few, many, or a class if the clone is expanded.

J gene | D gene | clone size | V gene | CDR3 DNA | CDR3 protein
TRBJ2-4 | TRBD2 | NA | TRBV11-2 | TGTGCCAGCAGCGACATCACCGGGGGGATGGCCAAAAACATTCAGTACTTC | CASSDITGGMAKNIQYF
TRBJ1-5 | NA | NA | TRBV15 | TGTGCCACCAGCAGAGCGGGGGGGACCCATCAGCCCCAGCATTTT | CATSRAGGTHQPQHF
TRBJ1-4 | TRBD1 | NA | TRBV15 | TGTGCCACCAGCAGGGAATCCGGGACAGGGGGGGAAAAACTGTTTTTT | CATSRESGTGGEKLFF
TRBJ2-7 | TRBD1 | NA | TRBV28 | TGTGCCAGCAGTCCTGGACAGGGAACCCACGAGCAGTACTTC | CASSPGQGTHEQYF
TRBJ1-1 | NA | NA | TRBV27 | TGTGCCAGCAGTTCGCTTAGATACAGGGAGACTGAAGCTTTCTTT | CASSSLRYRETEAFF
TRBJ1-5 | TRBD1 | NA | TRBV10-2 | TGCGCCAGCAGTGAGCTCTGGACAGGGGACACCTCTGGGCAGCCCCAGCATTTT | CASSELWTGDTSGQPQHF
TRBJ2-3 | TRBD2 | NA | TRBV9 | TGTGCCAGCAGCGTAGATCCTAGCGGTGACGCTAGAAGAAGCACAGATACGCAGTATTTT | CASSVDPSGDARRSTDTQYF
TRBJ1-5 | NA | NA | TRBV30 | TGTGCCTGGAGTCATAGCAATCAGCCCCAGCATTTT | CAWSHSNQPQHF
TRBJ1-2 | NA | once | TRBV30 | TGTGCCTGGAATCTGCAAATTCAATTAGAGGGCTACACCTTC | CAWNLQIQLEGYTF
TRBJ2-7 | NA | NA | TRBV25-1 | TGTGCCAGCAGTGAACGAGCGAGGAGCCAAGTCTACGAGCAGTACTTC | CASSERARSQVYEQYF
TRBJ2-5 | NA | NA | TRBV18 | TGTGCCAGCTCACCATTGCCAGGGCAAGAGACCCAGTACTTC | CASSPLPGQETQYF
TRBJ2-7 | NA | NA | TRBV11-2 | TGTGCCAGCAGCTTAGAGCGTCAGGGGGGCGAGCAGTACTTC | CASSLERQGGEQYF
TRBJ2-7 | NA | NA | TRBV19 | TGTGCCAGTAGTATGGACTACTCCTACGAGCAGTACTTC | CASSMDYSYEQYF
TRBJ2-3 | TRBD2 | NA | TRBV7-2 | TGTGCCAGCAGCTTAGTGGCGGGGGACTCCGATACGCAGTATTTT | CASSLVAGDSDTQYF
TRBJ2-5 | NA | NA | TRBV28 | TGTGCCAGCATTGACAGTCAAGAGACCCAGTACTTC | CASIDSQETQYF
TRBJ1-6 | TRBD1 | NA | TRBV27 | TGTGCCAGCAGTCCCGGGACAGGTTATTCACCCCTCCACTTT | CASSPGTGYSPLHF
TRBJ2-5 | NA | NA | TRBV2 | TGTGCCAGCAGTGACGGCAGGGTCGGGACCCAGTACTTC | CASSDGRVGTQYF
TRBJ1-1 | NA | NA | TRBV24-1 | TGTGCCACCGGATGGGAGACACCAGCTTTCTTT | CATGWETPAFF
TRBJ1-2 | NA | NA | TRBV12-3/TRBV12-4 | TGTGCCAGCAGCCCCACTCGGTATGGCTACACCTTC | CASSPTRYGYTF
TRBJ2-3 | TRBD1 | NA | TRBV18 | TGTGCCAGCTCACCGGTCCCGGGACAGGGGGCCACAGATACGCAGTATTTT | CASSPVPGQGATDTQYF
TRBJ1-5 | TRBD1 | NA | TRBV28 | TGTGCCGCTCGGACAGGTAATCAGCCCCAGCATTTT | CAARTGNQPQHF
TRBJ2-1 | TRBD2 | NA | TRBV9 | TGTGCCAGCAGCCTGGGGACTAGCGGGGGCTACAATGAGCAGTTCTTC | CASSLGTSGGYNEQFF
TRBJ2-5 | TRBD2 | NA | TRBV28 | TGTGCCAGCAGTTTATCCGAGCGGGGGGCGGAGACCCAGTACTTC | CASSLSERGAETQYF
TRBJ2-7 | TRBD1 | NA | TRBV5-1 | TGCGCCAGCAGCGAAAACTCCGGGACAGGGAACTACGAGCAGTACTTC | CASSENSGTGNYEQYF
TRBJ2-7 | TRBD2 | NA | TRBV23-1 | TGCGCCAGCAGTCATCCCTGGACTAGTCCTTACCCTACCTACGAGCAGTACTTC | CASSHPWTSPYPTYEQYF
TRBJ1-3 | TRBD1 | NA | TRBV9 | TGTGCCAGCAGCACCTCTGACAGGGGGTCTGGAAACACCATATATTTT | CASSTSDRGSGNTIYF